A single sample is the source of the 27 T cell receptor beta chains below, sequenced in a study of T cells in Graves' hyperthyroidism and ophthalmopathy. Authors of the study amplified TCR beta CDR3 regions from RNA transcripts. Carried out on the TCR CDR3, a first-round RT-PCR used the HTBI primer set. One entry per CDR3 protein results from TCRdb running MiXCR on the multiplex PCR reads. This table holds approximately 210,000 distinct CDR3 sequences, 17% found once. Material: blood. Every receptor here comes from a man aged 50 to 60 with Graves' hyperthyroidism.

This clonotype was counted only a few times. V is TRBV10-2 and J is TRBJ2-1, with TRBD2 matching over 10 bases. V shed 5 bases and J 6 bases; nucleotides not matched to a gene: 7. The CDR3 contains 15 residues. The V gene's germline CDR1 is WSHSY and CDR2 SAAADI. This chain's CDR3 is CASSSSGRRGNEQFF. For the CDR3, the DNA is TGCGCCAGCAGTTCTAGCGGGAGAAGGGGCAATGAGCAGTTCTTC.

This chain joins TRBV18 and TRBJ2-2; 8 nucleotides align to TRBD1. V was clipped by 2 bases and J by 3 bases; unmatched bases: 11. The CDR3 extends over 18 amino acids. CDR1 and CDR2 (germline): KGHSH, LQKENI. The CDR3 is CASSPRGQAGYDTGELFF. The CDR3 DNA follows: TGTGCCAGCTCACCAAGGGGACAGGCTGGTTACGACACCGGGGAGCTGTTTTTT.

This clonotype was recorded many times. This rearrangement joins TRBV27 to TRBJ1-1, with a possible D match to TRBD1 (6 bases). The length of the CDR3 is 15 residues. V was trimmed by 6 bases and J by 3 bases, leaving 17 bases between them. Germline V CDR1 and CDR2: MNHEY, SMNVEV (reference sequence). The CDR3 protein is CASSRQGSGDTEAFF. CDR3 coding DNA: TGTGCCAGCAGCCGCCAGGGGTCGGGCGACACTGAAGCTTTCTTT.

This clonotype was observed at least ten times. The CDR3 region has the DNA TGTGCCAGCAGCATTGACGGATCCTACAATGAGCAGTTCTTC. Its protein is CASSIDGSYNEQFF. This rearrangement joins TRBV7-9 to TRBJ2-1; D gene uncertain. The CDR3 covers 14 residues. Germline V CDR1 and CDR2: SEHNR, FQNEAQ (reference sequence). The V and J ends lost 5 bases and 1 base respectively, with 9 bases between them.

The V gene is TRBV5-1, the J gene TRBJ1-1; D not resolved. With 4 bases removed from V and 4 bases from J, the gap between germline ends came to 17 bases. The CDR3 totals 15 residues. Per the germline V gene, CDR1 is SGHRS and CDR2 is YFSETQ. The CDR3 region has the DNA TGCGCCAGCAGCGAAATAAACGCGTTGGCCACTGAAGCTTTCTTT. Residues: CASSEINALATEAFF.

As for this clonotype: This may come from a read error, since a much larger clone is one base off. CDR3 loop: CASSLDHYNEQYF. As DNA, the CDR3 is TGCGCCAGCAGCTTGGACCATTACAATGAGCAGTACTTC. The genes are TRBV5-1 and TRBJ2-1; D ambiguous. The DNA end favors TRBJ2-7, so the J call may be wrong. The CDR3 runs 13 residues. Germline CDR1 is SGHRS and CDR2 is YFSETQ.

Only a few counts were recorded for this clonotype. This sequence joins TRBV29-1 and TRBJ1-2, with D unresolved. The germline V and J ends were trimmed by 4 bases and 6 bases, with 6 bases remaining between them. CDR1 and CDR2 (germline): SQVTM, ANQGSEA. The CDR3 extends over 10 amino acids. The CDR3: CSVGGDGYTF. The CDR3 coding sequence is TGCAGCGTTGGAGGAGATGGCTACACCTTC.

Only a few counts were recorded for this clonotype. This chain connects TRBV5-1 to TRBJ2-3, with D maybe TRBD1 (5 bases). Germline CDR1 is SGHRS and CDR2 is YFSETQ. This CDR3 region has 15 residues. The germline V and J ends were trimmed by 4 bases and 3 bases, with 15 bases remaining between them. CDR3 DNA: TGCGCCAGCAGCCAAAGGACATACGGGACAGATACGCAGTATTTT. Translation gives CASSQRTYGTDTQYF.

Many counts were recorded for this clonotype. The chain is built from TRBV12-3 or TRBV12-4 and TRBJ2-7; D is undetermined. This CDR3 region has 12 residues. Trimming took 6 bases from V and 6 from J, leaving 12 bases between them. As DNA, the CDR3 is TGTGCCAGCAGCTCAAGGACCATCGAGCAGTACTTC. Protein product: CASSSRTIEQYF.

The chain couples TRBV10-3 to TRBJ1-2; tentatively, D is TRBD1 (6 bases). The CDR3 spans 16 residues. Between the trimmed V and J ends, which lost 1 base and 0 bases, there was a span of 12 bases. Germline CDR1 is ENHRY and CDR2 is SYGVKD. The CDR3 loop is CAISEFWTETNYGYTF. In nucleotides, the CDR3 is TGTGCCATCAGTGAGTTCTGGACAGAGACTAACTATGGCTACACCTTC.

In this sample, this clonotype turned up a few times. The CDR3 sequence is CASSLATWESLGYTF. The CDR3 DNA sequence: TGCGCCAGCAGCTTGGCCACCTGGGAATCCCTTGGCTACACCTTC. This rearrangement joins TRBV5-1 to TRBJ1-2, with D unclear. Germline loops: CDR1 SGHRS, CDR2 YFSETQ. Trimming shortened V by 0 bases and J by 7 bases, and 16 bases separated the two germline ends. This CDR3 spans 15 amino acids.

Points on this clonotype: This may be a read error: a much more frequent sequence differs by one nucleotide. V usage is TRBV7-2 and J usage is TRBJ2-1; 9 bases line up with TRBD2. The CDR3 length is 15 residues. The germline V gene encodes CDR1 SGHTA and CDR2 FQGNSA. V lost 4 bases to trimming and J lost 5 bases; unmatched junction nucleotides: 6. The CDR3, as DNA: TGTGCCAGCAGCTGGTTAGCGGGAGAGGACAATGAGCAGTTCTTC. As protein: CASSWLAGEDNEQFF. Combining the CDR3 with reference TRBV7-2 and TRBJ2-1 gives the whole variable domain GAGVSQSPSNKVTEKGKDVELRCDPISGHTALYWYRQSLGQGLEFLIYFQGNSAPDKSGLPSDRFSAERTGGSVSTLTIQRTQQEDSAVYLCASSWLAGEDNEQFFGPGTRLTVL.

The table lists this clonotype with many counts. The CDR3 region is CAWEETGGAGTEAFF. DNA for the CDR3: TGTGCCTGGGAAGAAACAGGGGGCGCAGGCACTGAAGCTTTCTTT. The chain couples TRBV30 to TRBJ1-1; 9 bases are shared with TRBD1. This CDR3 is 15 amino acids long. The ends lost 5 bases at V and 4 bases at J; junction bases unmatched: 11. The germline CDR1 and CDR2 sequences are GTSNPN and SVGIG (reference sequence).

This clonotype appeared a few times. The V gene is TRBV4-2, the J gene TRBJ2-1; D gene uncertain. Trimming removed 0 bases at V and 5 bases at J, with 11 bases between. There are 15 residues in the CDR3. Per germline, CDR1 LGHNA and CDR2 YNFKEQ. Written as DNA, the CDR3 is TGTGCCAGCAGCCAAGATAAGATTGGGAACAATGAGCAGTTCTTC. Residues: CASSQDKIGNNEQFF.

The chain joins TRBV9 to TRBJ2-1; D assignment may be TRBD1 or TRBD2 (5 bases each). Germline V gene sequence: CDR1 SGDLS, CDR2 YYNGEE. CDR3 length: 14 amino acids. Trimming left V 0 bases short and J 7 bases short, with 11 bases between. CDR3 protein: CASSVVGPGNEQFF. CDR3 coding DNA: TGTGCCAGCAGCGTAGTGGGACCAGGGAATGAGCAGTTCTTC.

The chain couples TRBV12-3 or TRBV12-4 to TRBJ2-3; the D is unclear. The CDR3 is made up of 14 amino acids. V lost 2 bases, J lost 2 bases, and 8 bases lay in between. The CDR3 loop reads CASSLTANTDTQYF. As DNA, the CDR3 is TGTGCCAGCAGTTTAACAGCGAACACAGATACGCAGTATTTT.

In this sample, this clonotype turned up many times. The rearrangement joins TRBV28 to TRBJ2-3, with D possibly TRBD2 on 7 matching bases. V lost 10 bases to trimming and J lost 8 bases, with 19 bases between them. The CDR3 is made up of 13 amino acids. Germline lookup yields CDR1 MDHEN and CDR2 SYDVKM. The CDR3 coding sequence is TGTGCCACCAGGGGTGCGGGAGCGGGTACGCAGTATTTT. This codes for CATRGAGAGTQYF.

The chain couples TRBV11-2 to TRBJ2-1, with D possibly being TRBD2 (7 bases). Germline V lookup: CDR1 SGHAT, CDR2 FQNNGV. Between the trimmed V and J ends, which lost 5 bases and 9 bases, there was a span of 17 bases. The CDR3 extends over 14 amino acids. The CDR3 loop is CASSTRKGGIEQFF. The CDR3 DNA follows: TGTGCCAGCAGCACAAGGAAGGGGGGGATTGAGCAGTTCTTC. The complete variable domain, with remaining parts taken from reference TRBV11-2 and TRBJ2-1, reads EAGVAQSPRYKIIEKRQSVAFWCNPISGHATLYWYQQILGQGPKLLIQFQNNGVVDDSQLPKDRFSAERLKGVDSTLKIQPAKLEDSAVYLCASSTRKGGIEQFFGPGTRLTVL.

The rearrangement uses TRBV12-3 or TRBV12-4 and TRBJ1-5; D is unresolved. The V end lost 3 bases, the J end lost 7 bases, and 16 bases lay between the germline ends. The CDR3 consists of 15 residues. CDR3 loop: CASSLSKGTLQPQHF. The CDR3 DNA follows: TGTGCCAGCAGTTTGTCGAAAGGAACGTTACAGCCCCAGCATTTT.

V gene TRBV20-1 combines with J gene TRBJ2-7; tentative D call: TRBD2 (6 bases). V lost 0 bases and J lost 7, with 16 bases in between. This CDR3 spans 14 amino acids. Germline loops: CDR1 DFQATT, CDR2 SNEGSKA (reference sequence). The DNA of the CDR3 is TGCAGTGCTAGAGATCGCTTTACTCGGGGGGAGCAGTACTTC. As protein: CSARDRFTRGEQYF.

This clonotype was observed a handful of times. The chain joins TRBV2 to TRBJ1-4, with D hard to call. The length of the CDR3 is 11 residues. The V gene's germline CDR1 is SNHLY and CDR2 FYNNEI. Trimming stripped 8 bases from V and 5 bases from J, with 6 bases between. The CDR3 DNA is TGTGCCAGCCAACAAAATGAAAAACTGTTTTTT. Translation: CASQQNEKLFF.

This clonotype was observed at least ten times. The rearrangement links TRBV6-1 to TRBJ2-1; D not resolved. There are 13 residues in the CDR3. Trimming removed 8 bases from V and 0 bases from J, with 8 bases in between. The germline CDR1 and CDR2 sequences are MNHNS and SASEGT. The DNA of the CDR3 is TGTGCCAGCCGGCCTTACTCCTACAATGAGCAGTTCTTC. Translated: CASRPYSYNEQFF.

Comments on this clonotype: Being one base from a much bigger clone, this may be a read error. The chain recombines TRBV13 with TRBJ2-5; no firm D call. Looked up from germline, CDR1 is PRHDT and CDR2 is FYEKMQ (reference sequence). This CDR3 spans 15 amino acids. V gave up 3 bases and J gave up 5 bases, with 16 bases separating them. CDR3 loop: CASSLSSVAQETQYF. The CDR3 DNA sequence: TGTGCCAGCAGCTTGAGTTCCGTAGCTCAGGAGACCCAGTACTTC.

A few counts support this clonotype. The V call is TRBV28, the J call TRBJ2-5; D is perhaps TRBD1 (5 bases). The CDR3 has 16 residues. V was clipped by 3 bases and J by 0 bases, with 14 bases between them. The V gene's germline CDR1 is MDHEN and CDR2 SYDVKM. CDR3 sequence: CASSFYGQPYQETQYF. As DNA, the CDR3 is TGTGCCAGCAGTTTCTATGGACAACCGTACCAAGAGACCCAGTACTTC.

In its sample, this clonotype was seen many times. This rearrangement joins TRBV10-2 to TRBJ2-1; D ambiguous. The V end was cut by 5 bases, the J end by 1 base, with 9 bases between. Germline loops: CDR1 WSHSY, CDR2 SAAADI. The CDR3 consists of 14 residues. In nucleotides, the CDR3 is TGCGCCAGCAGTTTGGCCGCATCCTACAATGAGCAGTTCTTC. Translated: CASSLAASYNEQFF.

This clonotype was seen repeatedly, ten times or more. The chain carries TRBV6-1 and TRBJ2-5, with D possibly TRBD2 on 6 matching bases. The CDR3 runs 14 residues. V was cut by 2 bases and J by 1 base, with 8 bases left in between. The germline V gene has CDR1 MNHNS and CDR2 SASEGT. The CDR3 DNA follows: TGTGCCAGCAGTGAAAGGGAGGTCCAAGAGACCCAGTACTTC. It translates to CASSEREVQETQYF.

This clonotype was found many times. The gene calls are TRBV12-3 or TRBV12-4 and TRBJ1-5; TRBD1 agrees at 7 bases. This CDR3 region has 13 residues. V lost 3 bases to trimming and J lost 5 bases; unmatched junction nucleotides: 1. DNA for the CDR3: TGTGCCAGCAGTTTGGGGACAGATCAGCCCCAGCATTTT. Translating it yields CASSLGTDQPQHF.